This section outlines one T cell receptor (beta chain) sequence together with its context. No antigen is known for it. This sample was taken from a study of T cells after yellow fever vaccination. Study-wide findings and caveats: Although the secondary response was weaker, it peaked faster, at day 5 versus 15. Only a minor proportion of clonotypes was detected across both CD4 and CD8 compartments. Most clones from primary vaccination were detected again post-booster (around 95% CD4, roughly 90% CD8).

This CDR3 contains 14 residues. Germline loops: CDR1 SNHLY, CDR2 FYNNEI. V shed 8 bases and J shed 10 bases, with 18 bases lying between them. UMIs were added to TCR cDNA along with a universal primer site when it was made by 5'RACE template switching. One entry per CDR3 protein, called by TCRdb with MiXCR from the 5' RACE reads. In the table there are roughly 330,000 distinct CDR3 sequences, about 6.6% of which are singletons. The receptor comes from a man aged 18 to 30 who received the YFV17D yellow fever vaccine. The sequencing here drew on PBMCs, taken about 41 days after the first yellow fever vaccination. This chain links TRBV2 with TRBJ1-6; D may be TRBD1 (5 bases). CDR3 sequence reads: CASGRGLPGSPLHF. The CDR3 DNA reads TGTGCCAGCGGACGGGGACTCCCCGGGTCACCCCTCCACTTT.